These 20 T cell receptor beta chains were all obtained from the same sample, sequenced in a study of a mutant IDH1 vaccine in newly diagnosed glioma. Sample time point: week 47, end of study. Every single dose of the vaccine, 300 ug of mutant IDH1 20-mer peptide, came with topical imiquimod. Sequenced by immunoSEQ multiplex PCR; TCRdb stores in-frame clones only, minus some. The sample shows almost 95,000 clones, roughly 91% of them seen only once. Their target antigens are unknown. The sequences come from PBMCs, collected from a glioma patient whose treatment included an IDH1 peptide vaccine. Receptors were obtained from a woman between 50 and 59 years old with glioma.

The V gene is TRBV6-5, the J gene TRBJ1-4; no clear D. The CDR3 runs to 15 residues. V lost 2 bases to trimming and J lost 0 bases, with 7 bases between them. The germline CDR1 and CDR2 sequences are MNHEY and SVGAGI. CDR3 in DNA: TGTGCCAGCAGTTACGGCGCGGCAACTAATGAAAAACTGTTTTTT. Its protein is CASSYGAATNEKLFF.

Regarding this clone: This sample also contains other DNA sequences that code for the same CDR3. This chain uses TRBV30 with TRBJ1-5; 7 nucleotides line up with TRBD1. The CDR3 has 18 residues. V trimming: 5 bases; J trimming: 0 bases; junction bases outside the gene matches: 16. Germline V gene lookup returns CDR1 GTSNPN and CDR2 SVGIG (reference sequence). The CDR3: CAWCGGGGTAYSNQPQHF. The CDR3 coding sequence is TGTGCCTGGTGTGGTGGGGGTGGGACAGCTTATAGCAATCAGCCCCAGCATTTT.

The chain joins TRBV6-1 to TRBJ2-5; D call uncertain. Per the germline V gene, CDR1 is MNHNS and CDR2 is SASEGT. CDR3 size: 12 residues. V lost 4 bases and J 3 bases, leaving 6 bases between the germline ends. The CDR3 reads CASSVLEETQYF. The CDR3, as DNA: TGTGCCAGCAGTGTATTGGAAGAGACCCAGTACTTC.

This clone showed up just once. The V gene is TRBV29-1, the J gene TRBJ1-2; D gene ambiguous. The length of the CDR3 is 18 residues. The V gene's germline CDR1 is SQVTM and CDR2 ANQGSEA. V shed 2 bases and J shed 4 bases, with 26 bases lying between them. CDR3 DNA sequence: TGCAGCGTTGAACAGCACCCGACCCTCAGTAAGTCCGTCTATGGCTACACCTTC. Protein: CSVEQHPTLSKSVYGYTF.

The CDR3 DNA is TGTGCCAGCACCACCTCCGGGCGGGAAACTGAAGCTTTCTTT. It codes for CASTTSGRETEAFF. V and J are TRBV7-9 and TRBJ1-1, with D unresolved. Germline CDR1 and CDR2: SEHNR and FQNEAQ (reference sequence). V lost 7 bases to trimming and J lost 5 bases, with 17 bases between them. The CDR3 consists of 14 residues.

The gene calls are TRBV9 and TRBJ2-7; 8 positions agree with TRBD1. The CDR3 is 16 residues long. The ends lost 0 bases at V and 3 bases at J; junction bases unmatched: 8. CDR1 and CDR2 from the germline V gene are SGDLS and YYNGEE. Here the CDR3 reads CASSVAQAGGYYEQYF. CDR3 nucleotide sequence: TGTGCCAGCAGCGTAGCTCAGGCAGGGGGCTACTACGAGCAGTACTTC.

V gene TRBV6-6 combines with J gene TRBJ2-5, with D possibly being TRBD1 or TRBD2 (7 bases each). CDR1 and CDR2 from the germline V gene are MNHNY and SVGAGI (reference sequence). This CDR3 has 14 residues. V was clipped by 5 bases and J by 5 bases, with 15 bases between them. The CDR3: CASSQYRGGETQYF. DNA of the CDR3: TGTGCCAGCAGTCAGTACAGGGGAGGGGAGACCCAGTACTTC.

This clone was recorded only once. This chain connects TRBV11-2 to TRBJ1-4; 8 bases align to TRBD1. This CDR3 is 16 amino acids long. Germline V gene data show CDR1 as SGHAT and CDR2 as FQNNGV. The ends lost 5 bases at V and 4 bases at J; junction bases unmatched: 9. CDR3 sequence: CASSIGRGRDNEKLFF. CDR3 DNA sequence: TGTGCCAGCAGCATTGGCAGGGGGCGTGATAATGAAAAACTGTTTTTT.

The rearrangement uses TRBV19 and TRBJ1-1; no reliable D call. V was shortened by 6 bases and J by 1 base, with 9 bases between the two germline ends. This CDR3 has 13 residues. Germline CDR1 is LNHDA and CDR2 is SQIVND (reference sequence). The DNA for the CDR3 is TGTGCCAGTAGGAGCGGAAGGAACACTGAAGCTTTCTTT. Protein sequence: CASRSGRNTEAFF.

This clone appeared a few times. The rearrangement links TRBV5-6 to TRBJ1-2; 7 positions match TRBD1. CDR1 and CDR2 (germline): SGHDT, YYEEEE. This CDR3 has 14 amino acids. With 4 bases clipped from V and 4 bases from J, the junction kept 7 bases outside the gene matches. The CDR3 region has the DNA TGTGCCAGCAGCGTCCGGGACAGTCCCTATGGCTACACCTTC. It translates to CASSVRDSPYGYTF.

This sequence joins TRBV9 and TRBJ2-5, with 9 bases lining up with TRBD1. V lost 4 bases, J lost 5 bases, and 12 bases stayed unmatched. The CDR3 has 16 amino acids. CDR1 and CDR2 (germline): SGDLS, YYNGEE. CDR3 sequence reads: CASSPDRGSGMETQYF. The CDR3 nucleotides are TGTGCCAGCAGCCCAGACAGGGGGTCGGGGATGGAGACCCAGTACTTC.

The chain employs TRBV9 and TRBJ1-2; the D gene is possibly TRBD1 (6 bases). Germline CDR1 reads SGDLS; CDR2 reads YYNGEE. V dropped 4 bases and J dropped 2 bases, with 18 bases sitting between them. There are 16 residues in the CDR3. The CDR3, as DNA: TGTGCCAGCAGCCCCCAGGGGAGGGGCAGGAACTATGGCTACACCTTC. Translating it yields CASSPQGRGRNYGYTF.

The rearrangement links TRBV6-1 to TRBJ2-7; TRBD1 matches at 7 bases. Germline CDR1 and CDR2: MNHNS and SASEGT. The CDR3 is 12 amino acids. J gave up 2 bases and V 5 bases, and 0 bases lay outside the gene matches. This chain's CDR3 is CASSQGAYEQYF. The CDR3 nucleotides are TGTGCCAGCAGTCAGGGGGCCTACGAGCAGTACTTC.

A note on this clone: One junction end does not reproduce the germline sequence, and a read error may be involved. This chain uses TRBV28 with TRBJ1-2; no definite D call. The CDR3 covers 10 residues. CDR1 and CDR2 from the germline V gene are MDHEN and SYDVKM. In DNA form, the CDR3 reads TGTGCCAGCGCCTGGCAGGAGCAACACTTC. As protein: CASAWQEQHF.

The chain combines TRBV28 with TRBJ1-2; no firm D call. The CDR3 is 12 amino acids. Trimming left V 5 bases short and J 5 bases short, with 9 bases between. Per the germline V gene, CDR1 is MDHEN and CDR2 is SYDVKM. CDR3 residues: CASSQAGYGYTF. The CDR3 DNA sequence: TGTGCCAGCAGTCAGGCGGGGTATGGCTACACCTTC.

There are a few counts of this clone. The chain recombines TRBV29-1 with TRBJ2-2, with D unclear. CDR1 and CDR2 from the germline V gene are SQVTM and ANQGSEA. V lost 4 bases and J lost 7, with 13 bases in between. The CDR3 consists of 13 residues. CDR3 nucleotide sequence: TGCAGCGTTGGTATCGTGGGTGTCGGGGAGCTGTTTTTT. Translated: CSVGIVGVGELFF.

The J gene is TRBJ2-1, the V gene TRBV27; 8 bases line up with TRBD2. Trimming took 4 bases from V and 7 from J; bases not matched to a gene: 6. The V gene's germline CDR1 is MNHEY and CDR2 SMNVEV (reference sequence). This CDR3 comprises 14 residues. CDR3 sequence: CASSSPGLVNEQFF. The CDR3 DNA reads TGTGCCAGCAGTTCCCCGGGACTAGTTAATGAGCAGTTCTTC.

This clone was seen only once. The chain combines TRBV9 with TRBJ2-1; no clear D gene. CDR3 length equals 13 residues. Trimming stripped 3 bases from V and 1 base from J, with 5 bases between. Germline V gene lookup returns CDR1 SGDLS and CDR2 YYNGEE. DNA of the CDR3: TGTGCCAGCAGCGGGAGTTCCTACAATGAGCAGTTCTTC. Protein sequence: CASSGSSYNEQFF. The full variable domain, its missing parts supplied by reference TRBV9 and TRBJ2-1, is DSGVTQTPKHLITATGQRVTLRCSPRSGDLSVYWYQQSLDQGLQFLIQYYNGEERAKGNILERFSAQQFPDLHSELNLSSLELGDSALYFCASSGSSYNEQFFGPGTRLTVL.

This clone was seen a handful of times. This sequence joins TRBV10-3 and TRBJ1-1; weak D call: TRBD1 (6 bases). The CDR3 has 12 amino acids. CDR1 ENHRY and CDR2 SYGVKD come from the germline V gene. V lost 8 bases and J 5 bases, leaving 12 bases between the germline ends. The CDR3 region is CAIGGPTTEAFF. The CDR3 DNA follows: TGTGCCATCGGGGGGCCAACAACTGAAGCTTTCTTT.

The chain employs TRBV19 and TRBJ2-2; D might be TRBD1 (5 bases). Per the germline V gene, CDR1 is LNHDA and CDR2 is SQIVND (reference sequence). This CDR3 region has 12 residues. Between the trimmed V and J ends, which lost 7 bases and 6 bases, there was a span of 9 bases. The CDR3 here is CASNQGSGELFF. The CDR3 DNA sequence: TGTGCCAGTAACCAGGGATCCGGGGAGCTGTTTTTT.